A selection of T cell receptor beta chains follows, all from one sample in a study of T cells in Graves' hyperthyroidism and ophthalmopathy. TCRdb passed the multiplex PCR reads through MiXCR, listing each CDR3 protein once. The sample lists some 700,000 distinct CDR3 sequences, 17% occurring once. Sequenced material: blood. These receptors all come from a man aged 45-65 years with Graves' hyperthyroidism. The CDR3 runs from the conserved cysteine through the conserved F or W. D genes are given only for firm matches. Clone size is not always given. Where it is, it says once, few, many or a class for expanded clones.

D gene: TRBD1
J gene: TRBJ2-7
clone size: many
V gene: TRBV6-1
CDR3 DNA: TGTGCCAGCACCGGGGGACAGGGAGGATCCTACGAGCAGTACTTC
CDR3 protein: CASTGGQGGSYEQYF

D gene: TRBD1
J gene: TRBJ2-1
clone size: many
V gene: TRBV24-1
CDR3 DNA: TGTGCCACCAGTGAAGCCACACCGGGACAGGGCTACAATGAGCAGTTCTTC
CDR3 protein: CATSEATPGQGYNEQFF

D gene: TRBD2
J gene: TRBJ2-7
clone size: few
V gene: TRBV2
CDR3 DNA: TGTGCCAGCAGTGAGGCCTCTAGCGGGAGGGCCGATTTATACGAGCAGTACTTC
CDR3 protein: CASSEASSGRADLYEQYF

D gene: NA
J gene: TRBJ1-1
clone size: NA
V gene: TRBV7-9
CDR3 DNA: TGTGCCAGCGGCACGGAGGACGACACTGAAGCTTTCTTT
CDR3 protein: CASGTEDDTEAFF

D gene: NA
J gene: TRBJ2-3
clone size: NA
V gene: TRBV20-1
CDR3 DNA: TGCAGTGCTATTGGGGGGCAACACACCTTCACAGATACGAAGTATTTT
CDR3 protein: CSAIGGQHTFTDTKYF

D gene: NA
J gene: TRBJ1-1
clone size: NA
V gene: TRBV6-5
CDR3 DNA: TGTGCCAGCAGTTACGGTGCCTCAGGTGACACTGAAGCTTTCTTT
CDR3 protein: CASSYGASGDTEAFF

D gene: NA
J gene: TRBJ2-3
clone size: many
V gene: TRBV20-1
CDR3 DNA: TGCAGTGCTAGATTGGGGTCTAACACAGATACGCAGTATTTT
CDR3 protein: CSARLGSNTDTQYF

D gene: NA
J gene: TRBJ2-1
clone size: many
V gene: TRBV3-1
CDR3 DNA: TGTGCCAGCAGCCAACCGGCAGGGCTTGACAATGAGCAGTTCTTC
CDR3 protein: CASSQPAGLDNEQFF

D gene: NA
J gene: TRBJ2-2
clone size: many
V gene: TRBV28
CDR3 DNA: TGTGCCAGCAACGGGAGAGAGAGAGGAGGAGAAAACACCGGGGAGCTGTTTTTT
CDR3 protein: CASNGRERGGENTGELFF

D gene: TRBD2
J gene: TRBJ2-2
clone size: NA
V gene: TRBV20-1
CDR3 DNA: TGCAGTGCCGGCGGGTCAGCGGGAGGTTCCGGGGAGCTGTTTTTT
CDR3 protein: CSAGGSAGGSGELFF

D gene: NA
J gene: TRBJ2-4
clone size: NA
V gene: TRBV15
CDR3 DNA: TGTGCCACCAGCAGAGCGACAGTACAAAACATTCAGTACTTC
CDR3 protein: CATSRATVQNIQYF

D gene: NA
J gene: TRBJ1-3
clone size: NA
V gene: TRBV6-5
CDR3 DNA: TGTGCCAGCAGTTACGAGCGCTCTGGAAACACCATATATTTT
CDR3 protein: CASSYERSGNTIYF

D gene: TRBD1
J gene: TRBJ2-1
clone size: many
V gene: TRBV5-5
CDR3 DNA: TGTGCCAGCAGCTTGGACAGGGGTTACAATGAGCAGTTCTTC
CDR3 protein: CASSLDRGYNEQFF

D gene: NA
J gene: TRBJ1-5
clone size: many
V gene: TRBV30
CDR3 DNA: TGTGCCTGGAGTTTTTCTAGAACCAGGGGCTCCAATCAGCCCCAGCATTTT
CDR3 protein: CAWSFSRTRGSNQPQHF

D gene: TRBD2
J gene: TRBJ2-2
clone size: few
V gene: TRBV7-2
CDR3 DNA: TGTGCCAGCAGCCCAGGGACTAGCCGTCCCGGGGAGCTGTTTTTT
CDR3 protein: CASSPGTSRPGELFF

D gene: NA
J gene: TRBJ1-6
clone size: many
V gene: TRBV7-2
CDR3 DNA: TGTGCCAGCAGCCCGAACCGGGGGTGGGATAATTCACCCCTCCACTTT
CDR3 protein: CASSPNRGWDNSPLHF

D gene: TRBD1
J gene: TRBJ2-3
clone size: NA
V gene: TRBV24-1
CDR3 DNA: TGTGCCACCAGTGAAGTCGGGACAGCGCCTAGCACAGATACGCAGTATTTT
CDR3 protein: CATSEVGTAPSTDTQYF

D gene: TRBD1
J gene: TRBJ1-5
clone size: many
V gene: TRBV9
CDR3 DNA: TGTGCCAGCAGCGCTTATGGGACAGCGAATCAGCCCCAGCATTTT
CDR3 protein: CASSAYGTANQPQHF

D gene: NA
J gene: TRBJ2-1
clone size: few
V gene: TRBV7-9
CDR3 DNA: TGTGCCAGCAGCTTAGGCGTCGATGAGCAGTTCTTC
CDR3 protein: CASSLGVDEQFF

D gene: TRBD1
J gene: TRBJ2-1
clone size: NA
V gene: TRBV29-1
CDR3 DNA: TGCAGCGTTGAGGGGCCAGGGGGCATTGAGCAGTTCTTC
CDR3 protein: CSVEGPGGIEQFF

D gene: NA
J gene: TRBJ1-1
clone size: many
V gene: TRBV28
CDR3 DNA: TGTGCCAGCAGTTTCTTGGAGGGACCTGAAGCTTTCTTT
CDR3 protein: CASSFLEGPEAFF

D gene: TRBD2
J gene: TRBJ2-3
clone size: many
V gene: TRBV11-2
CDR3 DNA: TGTGCCAGCAGCTTAGTCGGGAGGGATGAAGATACGCAGTATTTT
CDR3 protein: CASSLVGRDEDTQYF

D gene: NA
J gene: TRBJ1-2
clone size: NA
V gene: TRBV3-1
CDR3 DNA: TGTGCCAGCAGCCTATCTGTGGGATTCGGCTACACCTTC
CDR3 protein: CASSLSVGFGYTF